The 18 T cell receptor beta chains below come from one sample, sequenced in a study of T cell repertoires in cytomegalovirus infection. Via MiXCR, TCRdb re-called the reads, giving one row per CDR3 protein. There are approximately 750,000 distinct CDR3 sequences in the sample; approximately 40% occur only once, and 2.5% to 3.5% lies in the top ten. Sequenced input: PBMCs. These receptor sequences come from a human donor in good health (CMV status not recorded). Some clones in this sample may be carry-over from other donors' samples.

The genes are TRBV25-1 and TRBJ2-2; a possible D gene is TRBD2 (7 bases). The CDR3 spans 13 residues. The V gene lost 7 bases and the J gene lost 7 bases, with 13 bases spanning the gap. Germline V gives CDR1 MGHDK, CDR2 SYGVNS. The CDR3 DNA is TGTGCCAGCAAGGGGGGGCCCGGCGGGGAGCTGTTTTTT. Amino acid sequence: CASKGGPGGELFF.

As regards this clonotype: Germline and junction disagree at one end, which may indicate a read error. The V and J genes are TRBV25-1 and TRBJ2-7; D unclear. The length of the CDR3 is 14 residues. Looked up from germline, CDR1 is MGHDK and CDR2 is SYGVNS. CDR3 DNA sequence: TGTGCCCGCAGTGAAAATGTCGGGTATGGCGAGCAGTACTTC. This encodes CARSENVGYGEQYF.

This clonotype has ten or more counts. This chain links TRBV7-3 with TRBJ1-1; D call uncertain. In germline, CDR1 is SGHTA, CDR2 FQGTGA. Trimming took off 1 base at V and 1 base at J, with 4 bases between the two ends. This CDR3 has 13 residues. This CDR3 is CASSLKQNTEAFF. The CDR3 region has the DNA TGTGCCAGCAGCTTAAAACAGAACACTGAAGCTTTCTTT.

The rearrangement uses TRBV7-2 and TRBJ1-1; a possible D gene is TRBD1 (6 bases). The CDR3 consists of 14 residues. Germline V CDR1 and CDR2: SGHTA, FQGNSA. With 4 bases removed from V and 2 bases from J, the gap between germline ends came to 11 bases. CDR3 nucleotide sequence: TGTGCCAGCAGCTCAGCGACAGGCAACACTGAAGCTTTCTTT. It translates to CASSSATGNTEAFF.

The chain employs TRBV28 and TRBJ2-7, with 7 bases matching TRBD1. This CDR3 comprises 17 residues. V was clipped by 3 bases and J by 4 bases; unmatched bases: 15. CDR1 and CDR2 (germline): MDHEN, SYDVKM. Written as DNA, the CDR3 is TGTGCCAGCAGTTTCTTCTTAATTACGGGACAGAGTTACGAGCAGTACTTC. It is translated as CASSFFLITGQSYEQYF. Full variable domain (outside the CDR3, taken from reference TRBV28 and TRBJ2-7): DVKVTQSSRYLVKRTGEKVFLECVQDMDHENMFWYRQDPGLGLRLIYFSYDVKMKEKGDIPEGYSVSREKKERFSLILESASTNQTSMYLCASSFFLITGQSYEQYFGPGTRLTVT.

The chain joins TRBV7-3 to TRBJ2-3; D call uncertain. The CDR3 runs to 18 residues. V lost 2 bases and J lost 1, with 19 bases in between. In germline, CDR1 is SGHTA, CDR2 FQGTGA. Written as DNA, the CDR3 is TGTGCCAGCAGCTTATGGGTCGGGCACCCCGGTGGCACAGATACGCAGTATTTT. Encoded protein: CASSLWVGHPGGTDTQYF.

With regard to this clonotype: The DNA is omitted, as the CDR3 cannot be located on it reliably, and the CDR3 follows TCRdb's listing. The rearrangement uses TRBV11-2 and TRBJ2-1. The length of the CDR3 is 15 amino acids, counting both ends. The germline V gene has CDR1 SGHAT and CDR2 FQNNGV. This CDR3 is CASILDGSSYNEQFF.

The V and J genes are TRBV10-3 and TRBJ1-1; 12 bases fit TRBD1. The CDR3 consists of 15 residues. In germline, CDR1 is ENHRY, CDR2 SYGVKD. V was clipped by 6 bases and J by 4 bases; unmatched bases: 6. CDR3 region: CAISGTGGASTEAFF. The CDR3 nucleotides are TGTGCCATCAGCGGGACAGGGGGCGCGAGCACTGAAGCTTTCTTT.

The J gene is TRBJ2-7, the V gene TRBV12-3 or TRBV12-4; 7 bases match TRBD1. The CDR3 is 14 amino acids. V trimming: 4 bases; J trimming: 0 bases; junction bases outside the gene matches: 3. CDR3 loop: CASSSGQISYEQYF. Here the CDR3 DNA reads TGTGCCAGCAGTTCGGGACAGATCTCCTACGAGCAGTACTTC.

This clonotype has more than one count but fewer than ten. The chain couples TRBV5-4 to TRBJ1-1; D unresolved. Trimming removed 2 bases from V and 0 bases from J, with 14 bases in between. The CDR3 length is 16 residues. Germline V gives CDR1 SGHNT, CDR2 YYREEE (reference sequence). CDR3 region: CASSFFGSALNTEAFF. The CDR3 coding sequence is TGTGCCAGCAGCTTTTTCGGGTCAGCCCTGAACACTGAAGCTTTCTTT.

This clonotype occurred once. The CDR3 DNA follows: TGCAGTGCTCGGGACAAGGGAGTTGGCACTGAAGCTTTCTTT. It yields the protein CSARDKGVGTEAFF. The chain joins TRBV20-1 to TRBJ1-1; D is perhaps TRBD1 (6 bases). Trimming cost V 5 bases and J 4 bases, with 17 bases left between them. This CDR3 has 14 residues. CDR1 and CDR2 (germline): DFQATT, SNEGSKA (reference sequence).

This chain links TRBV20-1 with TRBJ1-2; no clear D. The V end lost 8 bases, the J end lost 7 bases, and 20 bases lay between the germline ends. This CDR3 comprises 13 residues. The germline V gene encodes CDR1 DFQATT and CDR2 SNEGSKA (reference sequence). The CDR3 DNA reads TGCAGTTCTGCAGACACCAGTGCGGCTGGCTACACCTTC. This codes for CSSADTSAAGYTF.

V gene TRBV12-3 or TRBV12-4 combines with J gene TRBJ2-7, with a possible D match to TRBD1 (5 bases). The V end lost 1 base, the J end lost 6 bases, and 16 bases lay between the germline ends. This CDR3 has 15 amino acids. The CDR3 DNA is TGTGCCAGCAGTTTAGATCGGATGCAGGGAAGCGAGCAGTACTTC. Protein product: CASSLDRMQGSEQYF.

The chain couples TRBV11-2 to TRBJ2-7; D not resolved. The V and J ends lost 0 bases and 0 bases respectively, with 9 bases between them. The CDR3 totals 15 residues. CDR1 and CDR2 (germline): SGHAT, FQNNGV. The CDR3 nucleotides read TGTGCCAGCAGCTTAGAATGGATTAACTCCTACGAGCAGTACTTC. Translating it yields CASSLEWINSYEQYF. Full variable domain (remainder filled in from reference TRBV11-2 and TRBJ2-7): EAGVAQSPRYKIIEKRQSVAFWCNPISGHATLYWYQQILGQGPKLLIQFQNNGVVDDSQLPKDRFSAERLKGVDSTLKIQPAKLEDSAVYLCASSLEWINSYEQYFGPGTRLTVT.

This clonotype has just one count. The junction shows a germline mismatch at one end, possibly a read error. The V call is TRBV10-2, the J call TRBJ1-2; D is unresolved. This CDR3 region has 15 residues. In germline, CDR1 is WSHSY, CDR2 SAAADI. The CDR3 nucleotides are TGCGCCAGCAGTGAGTCGTTTACACTTGAGAATGGCTCCACCTTC. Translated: CASSESFTLENGSTF.

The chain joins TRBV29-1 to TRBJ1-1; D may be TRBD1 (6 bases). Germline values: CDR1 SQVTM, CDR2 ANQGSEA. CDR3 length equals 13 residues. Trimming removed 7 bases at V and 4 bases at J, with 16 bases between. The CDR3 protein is CSAATGYSTEAFF. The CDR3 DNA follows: TGCAGCGCCGCGACAGGTTACAGCACTGAAGCTTTCTTT.

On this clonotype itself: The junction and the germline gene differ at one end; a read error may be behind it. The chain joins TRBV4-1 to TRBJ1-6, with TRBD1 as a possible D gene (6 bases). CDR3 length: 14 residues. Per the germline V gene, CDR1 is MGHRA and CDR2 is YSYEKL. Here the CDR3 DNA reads TGTGCCAGCAGCCGGGAGGGGGAGGATTCACCCCTCCACTTT. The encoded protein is CASSREGEDSPLHF.

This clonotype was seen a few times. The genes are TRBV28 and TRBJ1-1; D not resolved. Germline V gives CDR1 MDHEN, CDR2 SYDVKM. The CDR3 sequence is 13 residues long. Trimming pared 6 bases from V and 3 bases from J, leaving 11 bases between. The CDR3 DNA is TGTGCCAGCAGGGGTACAGATTACACTGAAGCTTTCTTT. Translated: CASRGTDYTEAFF.